This T cell receptor (beta chain) appears in the sequencing data of a study of human T cells and chemical hapten exposure. Across the study: Patch testing was performed with 0.01% DPC on the upper back, with reading at 6 days.

TCRdb re-called the RACE reads through MiXCR, storing one row per CDR3 protein. This sample has hundreds of thousands of distinct CDR3 sequences, with about 6.3% found just once. V gave up 1 base and J gave up 1 base, with 14 bases separating them. The length of the CDR3 is 17 residues. Germline V gene sequence: CDR1 SGHTA, CDR2 FQGNSA. Study-wide results and limits: Compared with pre-sensitization or healthy control sets, expanded TCRs clustered more.

As for time point: patch test 2, 6 weeks after DPC sensitization. As for treatment: therapeutic diphenylcyclopropenone sensitization with weekly scalp DPC. Alopecia patients, 18 to 70 years old and DPC-suitable, served as donors. From whole blood left unfractionated, total RNA was extracted. Regarding this clonotype: Antigen specificity is unknown.

The V and J genes are TRBV7-2 and TRBJ1-5, with D tentatively TRBD1 (6 bases). This TCR derives from a young woman with alopecia areata. Some clones in this sample may be carry-over from other donors' samples. The sample was whole blood, taken in connection with sensitization to the hapten diphenylcyclopropenone (DPC). The DNA of the CDR3 is TGTGCCAGCAGCTTAGTTCCAGCAGGGGTGAGCAATCAGCCCCAGCATTTT. Its protein is CASSLVPAGVSNQPQHF.